These T cell receptor beta chains were read from a single sample in a study of T cell repertoires in cytomegalovirus infection. Their recognized antigens are unknown. A single record per CDR3 protein comes from TCRdb applying MiXCR to the reads. Among a few hundred thousand distinct CDR3 sequences listed, under 45% were seen once. The sample consisted of cultured PBMCs, taken from culture after CMV antigen stimulation. The receptors were sampled from a human donor in good health (CMV status not recorded). Some clones in this sample may be carry-over from other donors' samples. Both conserved end residues are part of each CDR3. Fields, in order: V gene, J gene, D gene, clone size, CDR3 DNA, CDR3 protein. A D gene is named only where the DNA matches it firmly. Only some rows state a clone size, as once, few, many or a class for expanded clones.

TRBV7-2	TRBJ2-3	.	many	TGTGCCAGCAGCACCCGGGATACGCAGTATTTT	CASSTRDTQYF
TRBV7-2	TRBJ2-1	.	.	TGTGCCAGCGGCAGGTGGGATAATGAGCAGTTCTTC	CASGRWDNEQFF
TRBV29-1	TRBJ1-3	.	once	TGCAGCGTGGAGGCTGGGATCTCTGGAAACACCATATATTTT	CSVEAGISGNTIYF
TRBV28	TRBJ2-3	TRBD1	.	TGTGCCAGCAGCCGACCCCGGGACAGGGTATCAGATACGCAGTATTTT	CASSRPRDRVSDTQYF
TRBV7-2	TRBJ2-3	TRBD2	.	TGTGCCAGCAGCTTAAAGGGACTAGGCACAGATACGCAGTATTTT	CASSLKGLGTDTQYF
TRBV12-3/TRBV12-4	TRBJ1-2	.	.	TGTGCCAGCAGTCAAGGTCGGGACCTTGAGGACTATGGCTACACCTTC	CASSQGRDLEDYGYTF
TRBV25-1	TRBJ1-1	.	.	TGTGCCAGCAGTGTTGGTGGGGGGGGGACTGAAGCTTTCTTT	CASSVGGGGTEAFF
TRBV2	TRBJ1-3	.	.	TGTGCCAGCAGAGGTACAGCGATTACTTCTGGAAACACCATATATTTT	CASRGTAITSGNTIYF
TRBV6-6	TRBJ2-3	TRBD1	few	TGTGCCAGCAGTTTTGGGACAGGGTGGGAAGATACGCAGTATTTT	CASSFGTGWEDTQYF
TRBV7-6	TRBJ1-4	.	.	TGTGCCAGCAGCAAGGGTTGGGGAGCAACTAATGAAAAACTGTTTTTT	CASSKGWGATNEKLFF
TRBV2	TRBJ2-1	TRBD1	.	TGTGCCAGCAGGGGACAGCAACAGTTCTTC	CASRGQQQFF
TRBV5-1	TRBJ2-1	TRBD1	.	TGCGCCAGCAGCCTTTCGGGACAGGGGAACAATGAGCAGTTCTTC	CASSLSGQGNNEQFF
TRBV20-1	TRBJ1-1	.	once	TGCAGTGCTGGGAGGACACAGACAAAGGCTGAAGCTTTCTTT	CSAGRTQTKAEAFF
TRBV7-6	TRBJ2-2	TRBD1	few	TGTGCCAGCAGCACCCCCGGGACAGGGGCCGGGGAGCTGTTTTTT	CASSTPGTGAGELFF
TRBV20-1	TRBJ1-4	.	.	TGCAGTGCTAGGGAGCCGACGGGGGGCTTAAATGAAAAACTGTTTTTT	CSAREPTGGLNEKLFF
TRBV7-2	TRBJ1-3	.	.	TGTGCCAGCAGCTTCAGGGCACTCTCTGGAAACACCATATATTTT	CASSFRALSGNTIYF
TRBV12-3/TRBV12-4	TRBJ1-5	.	few	TGTGCCAGCAGTGCCTACCTGGGGAATAGCAATCAGCCCCAGCATTTT	CASSAYLGNSNQPQHF
TRBV19	TRBJ1-2	.	.	TGTGCCAGTAGTATATCGGGTCTCAACTATGGCTACACCTTC	CASSISGLNYGYTF
TRBV7-9	TRBJ1-6	.	once	TGTGCCAGCAGCTTACTGCGGGCACCCCTCCACTTT	CASSLLRAPLHF
TRBV7-8	TRBJ2-5	.	.	TGTGCCAGCAGCTTGATGACTGGCAGGGGTGAGACCCAGTACTTC	CASSLMTGRGETQYF
TRBV12-3/TRBV12-4	TRBJ1-2	.	.	TGTGCCAGCAGTTTGATTCCGGGTCGGCTAAGGAGGGGAACTAACTATGGCTACACCTTC	CASSLIPGRLRRGTNYGYTF
TRBV20-1	TRBJ2-2	.	few	TGCAGTGCTAGAGCGGCCAGGGGCGGGTCCGGGGAGCTGTTTTTT	CSARAARGGSGELFF
TRBV19	TRBJ2-2	TRBD2	.	TGTGCCAGTAGTCCCGAGCGGGGAACGAACACCGGGGAGCTGTTTTTT	CASSPERGTNTGELFF
TRBV28	TRBJ2-3	.	few	TGTGCCAGCAGTTTAGGGCCGGGCGGGACTACAGATACGCAGTATTTT	CASSLGPGGTTDTQYF
TRBV20-1	TRBJ2-3	.	.	TGCAGTGCTAGTCGGGCGGCTAGCACAGATACGCAGTATTTT	CSASRAASTDTQYF
TRBV6-1	TRBJ1-1	TRBD1	.	TGTGCCAGCAGTGAATGGACAGGGTCGAACACTGAAGCTTTCTTT	CASSEWTGSNTEAFF